A selection of T cell receptor beta chains follows, all from one sample in a study of vaccination effects on CD4 cells after COVID-19. No cognate antigen is known for these TCRs. Repertoires were generated with immunoSEQ multiplex PCR, while TCRdb's copy carries only in-frame clones and drops some. The sample comprises around 56,000 clones, roughly 80% of which are singletons, and approximately 2.8% rests with the top ten. Sequencing used CD4+ T cells from PBMCs cultured without peptide, obtained before COVID-19 vaccination. These receptors were taken from a human donor who received a COVID-19 vaccine. Each CDR3 is given with its conserved first and last residue. Each record gives: J gene, clone size, V gene, D gene, CDR3 protein, CDR3 DNA. D genes are given only for firm matches. Not all rows give a size; the values are once, few, many and, for expanded clones, a class.

TRBJ2-5 | NA | TRBV7-2 | NA | CASSRGQWEETQYF | TGTGCCAGCAGCCGGGGACAATGGGAAGAGACCCAGTACTTC
TRBJ1-4 | once | TRBV19 | NA | CASSIGPRGGEKLFF | TGTGCCAGTAGTATAGGTCCCAGGGGAGGCGAAAAACTGTTTTTT
TRBJ1-5 | NA | TRBV2 | NA | CASSRQVLSNQPQHF | TGTGCCAGCAGTAGACAGGTTCTTAGCAATCAGCCCCAGCATTTT
TRBJ2-1 | NA | TRBV7-2 | NA | CASSLAYNEQFF | TGTGCCAGCAGCTTAGCTTACAATGAGCAGTTCTTC
TRBJ2-2 | few | TRBV7-3 | NA | CATTPGPNTGELFF | TGTGCCACAACCCCGGGACCGAACACCGGGGAGCTGTTTTTT
TRBJ2-5 | NA | TRBV6-5 | NA | CASSYFSGLSETQYF | TGTGCCAGCAGTTACTTCTCTGGACTGTCGGAGACCCAGTACTTC
TRBJ2-2 | NA | TRBV6-4 | TRBD1 | CASSGTQGKTGELFF | TGTGCCAGCAGCGGTACACAGGGGAAAACCGGGGAGCTGTTTTTT
TRBJ1-5 | NA | TRBV19 | NA | CASSLGGLGNQPQHF | TGTGCCAGTAGTCTAGGGGGGCTGGGCAATCAGCCCCAGCATTTT
TRBJ1-6 | NA | TRBV5-4 | NA | CASQRRGDNSPLHF | TGTGCCAGCCAAAGGAGAGGGGATAATTCACCCCTCCACTTT
TRBJ1-1 | few | TRBV18 | NA | CASLTGGRTEAFF | TGTGCCAGCCTCACAGGTGGGCGCACTGAAGCTTTCTTT
TRBJ1-2 | NA | TRBV18 | NA | CASSPEANYGYTF | TGTGCCAGCTCACCAGAAGCTAACTATGGCTACACCTTC
TRBJ1-2 | NA | TRBV5-1 | NA | CASSLAYQGNGYTF | TGCGCCAGCAGCTTGGCGTACCAGGGAAATGGCTACACCTTC
TRBJ1-2 | NA | TRBV10-3 | NA | CAISELSWGYTF | TGTGCCATCAGTGAGTTAAGCTGGGGCTACACCTTC
TRBJ1-6 | NA | TRBV2 | NA | CASSARVLDNSPLHF | TGTGCCAGCAGTGCTAGGGTCCTCGATAATTCACCCCTCCACTTT
TRBJ1-1 | NA | TRBV18 | NA | CASSGQGNTEAFF | TGTGCCAGCTCAGGGCAGGGGAACACTGAAGCTTTCTTT
TRBJ2-2 | once | TRBV12-5 | NA | CASGKGSNTGELFF | TGTGCTAGTGGGAAGGGCTCGAACACCGGGGAGCTGTTTTTT
TRBJ1-2 | NA | TRBV7-9 | TRBD1 | CASSLPETGVYGYTF | TGTGCCAGCAGCTTACCCGAAACAGGGGTCTATGGCTACACCTTC
TRBJ2-6 | NA | TRBV28 | NA | CASSSVRGGDSGANVLTF | TGTGCCAGCAGTTCCGTAAGAGGCGGGGACTCTGGGGCCAACGTCCTGACTTTC
TRBJ2-3 | NA | TRBV14 | NA | CASSLQGRARDTDTQYF | TGTGCCAGCAGCCTCCAGGGGAGGGCTAGGGACACAGATACGCAGTATTTT
TRBJ1-3 | NA | TRBV3-1/TRBV3-2 | NA | CASSLRGFSGNTIYF | TGTGCCAGCAGCCTTCGGGGGTTTTCTGGAAACACCATATATTTT
TRBJ1-2 | NA | TRBV7-9 | TRBD1 | CASSPRTGRDYGYTF | TGTGCCAGCAGCCCCCGGACAGGGAGGGACTATGGCTACACCTTC
TRBJ2-3 | NA | TRBV5-1 | NA | CASSLATLADTQYF | TGCGCCAGCAGCTTGGCCACTTTGGCAGATACGCAGTATTTT
TRBJ1-2 | NA | TRBV15 | TRBD1 | CATSRRQGDGYTF | TGTGCCACCAGCAGAAGACAGGGTGATGGCTACACCTTC
TRBJ1-3 | NA | TRBV18 | NA | CASSPNSGNTIYF | TGTGCCAGCTCCCCCAACTCTGGAAACACCATATATTTT
TRBJ2-3 | NA | TRBV27 | NA | CASTPGRGYSTDTQYF | TGTGCCAGCACCCCGGGGAGGGGGTATAGCACAGATACGCAGTATTTT
TRBJ1-1 | NA | TRBV2 | NA | CASSGRVGGAEAFF | TGTGCCAGCAGTGGGAGGGTTGGGGGGGCTGAAGCTTTCTTT
TRBJ1-4 | few | TRBV30 | NA | CAWSRQPNEKLFF | TGTGCCTGGAGTCGGCAGCCTAATGAAAAACTGTTTTTT
TRBJ1-5 | NA | TRBV23-1 | NA | CASSQSDRGDQPQHF | TGCGCCAGCAGTCAATCGGACCGAGGGGATCAGCCCCAGCATTTT
TRBJ1-2 | NA | TRBV24-1 | TRBD1 | CATSDFKGQGLNYGYTF | TGTGCCACCAGTGATTTTAAGGGACAGGGGTTAAACTATGGCTACACCTTC
TRBJ1-2 | NA | TRBV9 | NA | CASSVEGPLRGYTF | TGTGCCAGCAGCGTAGAAGGTCCTCTCCGGGGCTACACCTTC
TRBJ1-2 | NA | TRBV4-1 | NA | CASSQDLYRGGGYTF | TGCGCCAGCAGCCAAGATCTTTATCGGGGTGGGGGCTACACCTTC
TRBJ1-1 | NA | TRBV4-2 | NA | CASSQDPRINTEAFF | TGTGCCAGCAGCCAAGATCCCAGAATAAACACTGAAGCTTTCTTT
TRBJ1-1 | NA | TRBV2 | NA | CASRNTGRTEAFF | TGTGCCAGCAGGAATACAGGGAGGACTGAAGCTTTCTTT
TRBJ2-1 | NA | TRBV3-1/TRBV3-2 | NA | CASSQQGANEQFF | TGTGCCAGCAGCCAACAGGGTGCCAATGAGCAGTTCTTC
TRBJ1-6 | few | TRBV18 | TRBD1 | CASSPPNGQGGSPLHF | TGTGCCAGCTCACCACCGAACGGACAGGGGGGTTCACCCCTCCACTTT
TRBJ2-3 | NA | TRBV28 | NA | CASSLEGGANTQYF | TGTGCCAGCAGTTTAGAGGGGGGTGCGAATACGCAGTATTTT
TRBJ1-2 | NA | TRBV5-1 | TRBD1 | CASSLSDWGTGVNYGYTF | TGCGCCAGCAGCTTGAGCGATTGGGGGACAGGGGTTAACTATGGCTACACCTTC
TRBJ2-6 | NA | TRBV5-1 | NA | CASSGWGYSGANVLTF | TGCGCCAGCAGCGGCTGGGGCTACTCTGGGGCCAACGTCCTGACTTTC
TRBJ2-2 | NA | TRBV21-1 | NA | CASSKEGRIKGLFTGELFF | TGTGCCAGCAGCAAAGAAGGGCGCATTAAGGGGCTCTTCACCGGGGAGCTGTTTTTT
TRBJ2-2 | NA | TRBV5-1 | NA | CASGSGARPHGGELFF | TGCGCCAGCGGTTCGGGGGCCAGACCGCACGGCGGGGAGCTGTTTTTT
TRBJ2-1 | NA | TRBV6-2/TRBV6-3 | TRBD1 | CASSYGGTGNNEQFF | TGTGCCAGCAGTTACGGAGGGACAGGGAATAATGAGCAGTTCTTC